This paragraph covers one T cell receptor beta chain sequence. Its matching antigen is unknown. This entry comes from a study of identical twins. Unique molecular identifiers were present on cDNA, and template switching added a universal primer site. Using its own MiXCR run on the 5' RACE reads, TCRdb lists one record per CDR3 protein. The sample contains 1.5 million to 2 million distinct CDR3 sequences, about 32% of which appear only once. Donors were all healthy Caucasians. Study-wide results and caveats: Carriage of fewer insertions was seen in abundant cord blood beta clonotypes, whereas memory repertoires showed none.

The material sequenced was cord blood. The sequence derives from a newborn girl in good health.

This CDR3 is CASSEMAGSSYEQYF. DNA for the CDR3: TGCGCCAGCAGTGAAATGGCAGGCAGCTCCTACGAGCAGTACTTC. This chain links TRBV10-1 with TRBJ2-7; D gene uncertain. Germline V gene sequence: CDR1 WNHNN, CDR2 SYGVQD (reference sequence). The CDR3 extends over 15 amino acids. V was cut by 3 bases and J by 0 bases, with 12 bases left in between.